This entry concerns a single TCR beta chain. The data derive from a study of monozygotic twins with inflammatory bowel disease. TCRdb reanalyzed the 5' RACE reads and collapses them to one entry per CDR3 protein, without DNA. The sample's table shows around 380,000 distinct CDR3 sequences. This CDR3 region has 11 residues. Germline V gives CDR1 DFQATT, CDR2 SNEGSKA (reference sequence). The specimen was blood. This receptor was obtained from a human donor with ulcerative colitis or Crohn's disease, or a healthy co-twin of an affected twin (not recorded which). The J gene is TRBJ1-1, the V gene TRBV20-1. The CDR3 is CSATRNTEAFF.